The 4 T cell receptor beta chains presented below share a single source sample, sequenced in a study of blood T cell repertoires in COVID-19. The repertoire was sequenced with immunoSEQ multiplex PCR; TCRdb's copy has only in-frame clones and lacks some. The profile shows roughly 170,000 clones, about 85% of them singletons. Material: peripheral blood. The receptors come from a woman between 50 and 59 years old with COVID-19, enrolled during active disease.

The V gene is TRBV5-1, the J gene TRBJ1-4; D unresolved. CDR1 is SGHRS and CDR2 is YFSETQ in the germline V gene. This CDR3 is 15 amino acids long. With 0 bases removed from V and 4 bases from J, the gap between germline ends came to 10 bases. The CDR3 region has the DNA TGCGCCAGCAGCTTGGGGCTGGGAGTTAATGAAAAACTGTTTTTT. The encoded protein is CASSLGLGVNEKLFF.

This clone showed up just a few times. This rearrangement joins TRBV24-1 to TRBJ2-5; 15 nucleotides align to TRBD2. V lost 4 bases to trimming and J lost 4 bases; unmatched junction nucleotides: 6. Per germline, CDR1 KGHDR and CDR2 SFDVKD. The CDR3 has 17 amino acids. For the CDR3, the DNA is TGTGCCACCAGTGAGGGACGGACTAGCGGGGGGGGAGAGACCCAGTACTTC. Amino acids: CATSEGRTSGGGETQYF.

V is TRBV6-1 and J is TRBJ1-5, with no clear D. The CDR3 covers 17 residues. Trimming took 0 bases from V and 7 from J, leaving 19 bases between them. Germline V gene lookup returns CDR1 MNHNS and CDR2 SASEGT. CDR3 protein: CASSEASFGWIGQPQHF. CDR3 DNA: TGTGCCAGCAGTGAAGCCTCCTTCGGGTGGATTGGGCAGCCCCAGCATTTT.

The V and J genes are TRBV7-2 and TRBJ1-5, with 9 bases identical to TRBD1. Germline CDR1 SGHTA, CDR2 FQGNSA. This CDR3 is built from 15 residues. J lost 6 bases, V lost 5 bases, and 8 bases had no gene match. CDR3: CASSPAGQGGQPQHF. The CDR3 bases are TGTGCCAGCAGCCCGGCGGGACAGGGAGGTCAGCCCCAGCATTTT.